The next 27 T cell receptor beta chains were all read from a single sample in a study of regulatory T cells in long-lasting Graves disease. Time point of the sample: persistent/refractory GD, antithyroid drugs over 5 years with positive TRAb. RNA extracted from PBMCs served as the sequencing template. Libraries of TCR beta came from iRepertoire HTBI primers plus Arm-PCR of CDR3 regions. TCRdb passed the multiplex PCR reads through MiXCR, listing each CDR3 protein once. The table has approximately 290,000 distinct CDR3 sequences, 22% seen once. Here the sequenced sample was peripheral blood mononuclear cells (PBMCs), taken when the disease was refractory, from a patient treated with antithyroid drugs. These receptors were obtained from a female donor with Graves disease.

The chain is built from TRBV18 and TRBJ2-3; TRBD1 might be the D (6 bases). CDR1 KGHSH and CDR2 LQKENI come from the germline V gene. The CDR3 has 15 residues. V gave up 3 bases and J gave up 5 bases, with 15 bases separating them. CDR3 protein: CASSPGQYVGDTQYF. The CDR3 bases are TGTGCCAGCTCACCCGGACAGTATGTGGGAGATACGCAGTATTTT.

This clonotype was observed many times. This chain uses TRBV5-1 with TRBJ1-6; 7 bases match TRBD1. J lost 8 bases, V lost 0 bases, and 11 bases had no gene match. This CDR3 has 17 amino acids. The germline V gene has CDR1 SGHRS and CDR2 YFSETQ. CDR3 sequence reads: CASSLAFSAGGYSPLHF. In DNA form, the CDR3 reads TGCGCCAGCAGCTTGGCCTTTTCCGCAGGGGGATATTCACCCCTCCACTTT.

This clonotype was seen a few times. The V gene is TRBV11-2, the J gene TRBJ2-2; 14 bases line up with TRBD2. The V gene end was trimmed by 4 bases and the J gene end by 4 bases; junction bases not matched to a gene: 17. The CDR3 spans 21 residues. Germline values: CDR1 SGHAT, CDR2 FQNNGV. The CDR3 sequence: CASSSWPGTSGSLGPTGELFF. CDR3 DNA: TGTGCCAGCAGCTCCTGGCCCGGGACTAGCGGGAGTCTGGGCCCCACCGGGGAGCTGTTTTTT.

The chain joins TRBV20-1 to TRBJ2-7, with 7 bases lining up with TRBD2. The germline V gene encodes CDR1 DFQATT and CDR2 SNEGSKA (reference sequence). The CDR3 consists of 12 residues. V was clipped by 7 bases and J by 3 bases; unmatched bases: 6. The CDR3 spells CSGAGVYYEQYF. CDR3 bases: TGCAGTGGCGCGGGAGTCTACTACGAGCAGTACTTC.

This clonotype was counted many times. The rearrangement links TRBV20-1 to TRBJ1-5; D remains ambiguous. Germline CDR1 is DFQATT and CDR2 is SNEGSKA (reference sequence). Trimming removed 1 base at V and 7 bases at J, with 8 bases between. The CDR3 sequence is 12 residues long. The CDR3 is CSARVPTQPQHF. Here the CDR3 DNA reads TGCAGTGCTAGAGTCCCCACACAGCCCCAGCATTTT.

This clonotype was seen a few times. The rearrangement uses TRBV24-1 and TRBJ2-2; 8 nucleotides line up with TRBD1. The CDR3 length is 16 residues. Germline CDR1 KGHDR, CDR2 SFDVKD. The V segment lost 3 bases and the J segment 3 bases; nucleotides outside the gene matches: 5. CDR3 loop: CATSDRTGGHTGELFF. The DNA of the CDR3 is TGTGCCACCAGTGATCGTACAGGGGGACACACCGGGGAGCTGTTTTTT.

At least ten counts were recorded for this clonotype. This sequence joins TRBV3-1 and TRBJ1-2; the D is unclear. Germline CDR1 and CDR2: LGHDT and YNNKEL (reference sequence). This CDR3 comprises 11 residues. Trimming pared 2 bases from V and 8 bases from J, leaving 6 bases between. The CDR3 sequence: CASSQSQGYTF. The CDR3 DNA sequence: TGTGCCAGCAGCCAAAGCCAGGGCTACACCTTC.

This clonotype was counted between two and nine times. DNA of the CDR3: TGTGCCAGCAGCCTCAACTTGATGCCCACTGGGGGCTACACCTTC. The encoded protein is CASSLNLMPTGGYTF. The J gene is TRBJ1-2, the V gene TRBV7-2; D is undetermined. Germline V lookup: CDR1 SGHTA, CDR2 FQGNSA. The ends were cut back, 5 bases at V and 8 bases at J, with 21 bases in the middle. The CDR3 length is 15 residues.

This clonotype was picked up many times. This rearrangement joins TRBV2 to TRBJ2-1; D remains unclear. Deletions cut 3 bases from V and 1 base from J, with 10 bases between. The CDR3 has 15 residues. Per the germline V gene, CDR1 is SNHLY and CDR2 is FYNNEI. CDR3 DNA: TGTGCCAGCAGTGAGGAGCCGGTGTCCTACAATGAGCAGTTCTTC. This gives the protein CASSEEPVSYNEQFF. Filled out from reference TRBV2 and TRBJ2-1, the complete variable domain reads EPEVTQTPSHQVTQMGQEVILRCVPISNHLYFYWYRQILGQKVEFLVSFYNNEISEKSEIFDDQFSVERPDGSNFTLKIRSTKLEDSAMYFCASSEEPVSYNEQFFGPGTRLTVL.

The J gene is TRBJ2-5, the V gene TRBV7-9; the match to TRBD1 covers 10 bases. The CDR3 has 17 residues. The V gene's germline CDR1 is SEHNR and CDR2 FQNEAQ (reference sequence). J gave up 5 bases and V 5 bases, and 14 bases lay outside the gene matches. The CDR3 sequence: CASSGFARQGAGETQYF. In DNA form, the CDR3 reads TGTGCCAGCAGCGGATTCGCCCGACAGGGGGCAGGGGAGACCCAGTACTTC. Combining the CDR3 with reference TRBV7-9 and TRBJ2-5 gives the whole variable domain DTGVSQNPRHKITKRGQNVTFRCDPISEHNRLYWYRQTLGQGPEFLTYFQNEAQLEKSRLLSDRFSAERPKGSFSTLEIQRTEQGDSAMYLCASSGFARQGAGETQYFGPGTRLLVL.

This clonotype has ten or more counts. The chain is built from TRBV28 and TRBJ1-4; D gene uncertain. Germline V gene sequence: CDR1 MDHEN, CDR2 SYDVKM. V was pared by 1 base and J by 10 bases, with 10 bases between. The CDR3 loop spans 13 amino acids. The CDR3 loop reads CASSLSDYGKLFF. In DNA, the CDR3 is TGTGCCAGCAGTTTATCCGACTATGGAAAACTGTTTTTT. Full variable domain (missing parts from reference TRBV28 and TRBJ1-4): DVKVTQSSRYLVKRTGEKVFLECVQDMDHENMFWYRQDPGLGLRLIYFSYDVKMKEKGDIPEGYSVSREKKERFSLILESASTNQTSMYLCASSLSDYGKLFFGSGTQLSVL.

V gene TRBV4-3 combines with J gene TRBJ2-2, with 7 nucleotides matching TRBD2. CDR3 length equals 17 residues. Germline CDR1 and CDR2: LGHNA and YSLEER. V lost 2 bases, J lost 4 bases, and 10 bases stayed unmatched. CDR3 sequence (DNA): TGCGCCAGCAGCCAAAACCACCGGGACTACGGCACCGGGGAGCTGTTTTTT. Its protein product is CASSQNHRDYGTGELFF.

This clonotype appeared many times. The chain employs TRBV5-1 and TRBJ2-7, with TRBD2 identical over 10 bases. CDR3 length: 15 amino acids. Germline values: CDR1 SGHRS, CDR2 YFSETQ. Losses at the gene ends were 0 bases for V and 4 bases for J; bases not matched to a gene: 4. As DNA, the CDR3 is TGCGCCAGCAGCTTGGCCCTAGCGGGAGATTACGAGCAGTACTTC. The encoded protein is CASSLALAGDYEQYF.

This rearrangement joins TRBV10-1 to TRBJ1-1; no clear D. The CDR3 extends over 16 amino acids. Trimming left V 5 bases short and J 0 bases short, with 16 bases between. Germline V gene data show CDR1 as WNHNN and CDR2 as SYGVQD (reference sequence). Here the CDR3 DNA reads TGCGCCAGCAGTACCGGGAGAACCTTCATGAACACTGAAGCTTTCTTT. This encodes CASSTGRTFMNTEAFF.

The genes are TRBV19 and TRBJ1-5; 11 nucleotides match TRBD1. This CDR3 contains 15 residues. J lost 6 bases, V lost 5 bases, and 6 bases had no gene match. Germline lookup yields CDR1 LNHDA and CDR2 SQIVND (reference sequence). CDR3 nucleotide sequence: TGTGCCAGTAGTTTCGGACAGGGGGCGTTTCAGCCCCAGCATTTT. This codes for CASSFGQGAFQPQHF.

The chain combines TRBV19 with TRBJ2-6; D unresolved. Per the germline V gene, CDR1 is LNHDA and CDR2 is SQIVND (reference sequence). This CDR3 region has 16 residues. With 6 bases removed from V and 2 bases from J, the gap between germline ends came to 14 bases. The CDR3 region has the DNA TGTGCCAGTAGCCCTGGTGTATGGCCTGGGGCCAACGTCCTGACTTTC. It is translated as CASSPGVWPGANVLTF.

This clonotype has more than one count but fewer than ten. The chain is built from TRBV20-1 and TRBJ2-3; 14 bases map to TRBD2. V was pared by 7 bases and J by 4 bases, with 7 bases of the junction left unmatched. The CDR3 extends over 15 amino acids. CDR1 is DFQATT and CDR2 is SNEGSKA in the germline V gene (reference sequence). The DNA of the CDR3 is TGCAGTGGTAGGGGACTAGCGGGAGACCCAGATACGCAGTATTTT. Translated: CSGRGLAGDPDTQYF.

The chain links TRBV28 to TRBJ2-7; unclear D gene. This CDR3 spans 13 amino acids. The germline V gene has CDR1 MDHEN and CDR2 SYDVKM. V was shortened by 2 bases and J by 3 bases, with 8 bases between the two germline ends. The CDR3 bases are TGTGCCAGCAGTTTAGGGTCAGTCTACGAGCAGTACTTC. Translated: CASSLGSVYEQYF. The whole variable domain, remainder taken from reference TRBV28 and TRBJ2-7, is DVKVTQSSRYLVKRTGEKVFLECVQDMDHENMFWYRQDPGLGLRLIYFSYDVKMKEKGDIPEGYSVSREKKERFSLILESASTNQTSMYLCASSLGSVYEQYFGPGTRLTVT.

This clonotype occurred a few times. The rearrangement joins TRBV11-2 to TRBJ2-6; TRBD1 agrees at 8 bases. The CDR3 length is 15 residues. With 5 bases clipped from V and 2 bases from J, the junction kept 2 bases outside the gene matches. Germline V CDR1 and CDR2: SGHAT, FQNNGV. For the CDR3, the DNA is TGTGCCAGCAGCCAGACAGGGGCTGGGGCCAACGTCCTGACTTTC. Translating gives CASSQTGAGANVLTF. Supplemented by reference TRBV11-2 and TRBJ2-6, the full variable domain reads EAGVAQSPRYKIIEKRQSVAFWCNPISGHATLYWYQQILGQGPKLLIQFQNNGVVDDSQLPKDRFSAERLKGVDSTLKIQPAKLEDSAVYLCASSQTGAGANVLTFGAGSRLTVL.

This clonotype was seen a single time. The V call is TRBV20-1, the J call TRBJ2-5; the D gene could be TRBD1 or TRBD2 (6 bases each). The CDR3 consists of 16 residues. The V and J ends lost 3 bases and 5 bases respectively, with 22 bases between them. The germline V gene encodes CDR1 DFQATT and CDR2 SNEGSKA (reference sequence). CDR3 bases: TGCAGTGCTAGTCAGGAGGGGGATTTATCGGCGGAGACCCAGTACTTC. This encodes CSASQEGDLSAETQYF.

This clonotype was counted ten times or more. J is TRBJ2-7 and V is TRBV7-9; possibly TRBD2 for D (5 bases). Looked up from germline, CDR1 is SEHNR and CDR2 is FQNEAQ (reference sequence). The ends were cut back, 0 bases at V and 4 bases at J, with 7 bases in the middle. The CDR3 spans 13 residues. CDR3: CASSLAGVYEQYF. The CDR3 coding sequence is TGTGCCAGCAGCTTAGCGGGAGTGTACGAGCAGTACTTC.

This clonotype was seen ten or more times. The rearrangement uses TRBV15 and TRBJ2-7; 8 bases are shared with TRBD1. CDR3 length: 16 residues. V lost 1 base to trimming and J lost 2 bases; unmatched junction nucleotides: 7. Looked up from germline, CDR1 is LNHNV and CDR2 is YYDKDF (reference sequence). In DNA, the CDR3 is TGTGCCACCAGCAGAGGGTCCGGGACAGGAGCCTACGAGCAGTACTTC. Protein product: CATSRGSGTGAYEQYF.

This clonotype was seen repeatedly, ten times or more. The J gene is TRBJ1-4, the V gene TRBV7-8; 7 positions agree with TRBD1. CDR3 length equals 15 residues. Germline values: CDR1 SGHVS, CDR2 FQNEAQ. Trimming took 5 bases from V and 5 from J; bases not matched to a gene: 8. The CDR3 reads CASSKSGQQNEKLFF. The CDR3 bases are TGTGCCAGCAGCAAATCGGGACAGCAAAATGAAAAACTGTTTTTT.

J is TRBJ2-5 and V is TRBV5-6; 8 positions match TRBD1. V was clipped by 1 base and J by 5 bases; unmatched bases: 4. The CDR3 loop spans 14 amino acids. Germline assignment: CDR1 SGHDT and CDR2 YYEEEE. The CDR3 region has the DNA TGTGCCAGCAGCTTGATACAGGGGGGCGAGACCCAGTACTTC. The encoded protein is CASSLIQGGETQYF.

Ten or more counts support this clonotype. The V and J genes are TRBV28 and TRBJ1-4; 11 positions agree with TRBD1. After removal of 5 bases from V and 5 bases from J, the junction contained 13 bases not matched to a gene. There are 18 residues in the CDR3. Germline loops: CDR1 MDHEN, CDR2 SYDVKM. The CDR3 loop is CASSPGQGALLLNEKLFF. CDR3 in DNA: TGTGCCAGCAGTCCCGGACAGGGGGCCCTACTACTAAATGAAAAACTGTTTTTT.

With regard to this clonotype: A much larger clonotype is one base distant, so this may be a read error. This chain uses TRBV2 with TRBJ2-5; TRBD2 matches 7 bases. The CDR3 is 15 amino acids. The ends lost 2 bases at V and 5 bases at J; junction bases unmatched: 8. The V gene's germline CDR1 is SNHLY and CDR2 FYNNEI. The CDR3 bases are TGTGCCAGCAGTGAACGATTACTGGGGGGGGAGACCCAGTACTTC. It translates to CASSERLLGGETQYF.

This clonotype has a handful of counts. The CDR3 region has the DNA TGTGCCAGCAGCCTACTCGGAAGGGACAGGGGTGCCTATGGCTACACCTTC. Translated: CASSLLGRDRGAYGYTF. J is TRBJ1-2 and V is TRBV14; 10 bases map to TRBD1. Germline V gene lookup returns CDR1 SGHDN and CDR2 FVKESK. The CDR3 spans 17 residues. J was trimmed by 4 bases and V by 4 bases; bases with no gene match: 12.